The 3 T cell receptor beta chains below were found in one sample sequenced in a study of T cell repertoires in cytomegalovirus infection. TCRdb reprocessed the reads via MiXCR and lists one record per CDR3 protein. This table holds hundreds of thousands of distinct CDR3 sequences, 20% to 25% found once. Sequenced material: CD8+ T cells from PBMCs. The source of these receptors is a human donor in good health (CMV status not recorded). Some clones in this sample may be carry-over from other donors' samples.

This clonotype was detected ten times or more. V is TRBV29-1 and J is TRBJ2-7; the match to TRBD2 covers 9 bases. CDR3 length equals 13 residues. CDR1 is SQVTM and CDR2 is ANQGSEA in the germline V gene. The V and J ends lost 6 bases and 0 bases, in that order; junction bases with no gene match: 3. The CDR3 DNA is TGCAGCGTCCAAGCGGGGGGCTCCTACGAGCAGTACTTC. Residues: CSVQAGGSYEQYF.

With regard to this clonotype: One end of the junction fails to match germline, which may point to a read error. The chain uses TRBV6-2 or TRBV6-3 and TRBJ1-1; no definite D call. Per the germline V gene, CDR1 is MNHEY and CDR2 is SVGEGT. This CDR3 contains 15 residues. CDR3 in DNA: TGTGCCAGCTACCCCCGGGGATACCTGAACACTGAAGTTTTCTTT. Protein: CASYPRGYLNTEVFF.

This chain links TRBV7-4 with TRBJ2-3, with a tentative D call TRBD1 (5 bases). Germline V CDR1 and CDR2: SGHVT, SQSDAQ. The CDR3 runs 15 residues. The V and J ends lost 5 bases and 3 bases respectively, with 15 bases between them. CDR3 nucleotide sequence: TGTGCCAGCAGCCCTTCGGCTCAGGGAACAGATACGCAGTATTTT. Its translation is CASSPSAQGTDTQYF.